A single sample is the source of the 6 T cell receptor beta chains below, sequenced in a study of shared clonotypes between healthy human individuals. The method was immunoSEQ multiplex PCR; TCRdb's version includes in-frame clones alone and lacks a portion of them. Of some 2,000,000 clones in the sample, over 85% were seen once. The sample comprised naive CD4+ T cells sorted from blood. Specified subset: CD45RA+ positively selected. These receptors all come from a man aged 18 to 30 in good health.

The genes are TRBV2 and TRBJ1-4, with 7 positions matching TRBD1. V was pared by 5 bases and J by 9 bases, with 12 bases of the junction left unmatched. The CDR3 totals 15 residues. The germline V gene has CDR1 SNHLY and CDR2 FYNNEI. The CDR3 DNA is TGTGCCAGCAGTCAAGACAGGGAGCGTGTGAAAAAACTGTTTTTT. Protein product: CASSQDRERVKKLFF.

The gene calls are TRBV27 and TRBJ1-1; D uncertain. The CDR3 contains 16 residues. Looked up from germline, CDR1 is MNHEY and CDR2 is SMNVEV (reference sequence). V was cut by 0 bases and J by 9 bases, with 20 bases left in between. The CDR3 coding sequence is TGTGCCAGCAGTTTATCCGGATTGGGGTATCTGTTTAAAGCTTTCTTT. It is translated as CASSLSGLGYLFKAFF.

V and J are TRBV19 and TRBJ2-4; no clear D gene. Trimming took off 6 bases at V and 8 bases at J, with 14 bases between the two ends. The germline CDR1 and CDR2 sequences are LNHDA and SQIVND (reference sequence). The CDR3 runs 13 residues. For the CDR3, the DNA is TGTGCCAGTAGAAGTACTGCGTTGGACATTCAGTACTTC. Protein product: CASRSTALDIQYF.

The gene calls are TRBV7-2 and TRBJ2-7; D is undetermined. Germline CDR1 is SGHTA and CDR2 is FQGNSA. The CDR3 totals 11 residues. V was trimmed by 8 bases and J by 0 bases, leaving 5 bases between them. The CDR3 loop is CASADSYEQYF. CDR3 DNA: TGTGCCAGCGCCGACTCCTACGAGCAGTACTTC. Looking up the rest from reference TRBV7-2 and TRBJ2-7 gives the full variable domain: GAGVSQSPSNKVTEKGKDVELRCDPISGHTALYWYRQSLGQGLEFLIYFQGNSAPDKSGLPSDRFSAERTGGSVSTLTIQRTQQEDSAVYLCASADSYEQYFGPGTRLTVT.

The V call is TRBV6-6, the J call TRBJ1-3; D is unclear. CDR1 is MNHNY and CDR2 is SVGAGI in the germline V gene (reference sequence). Trimming pared 1 base from V and 0 bases from J, leaving 10 bases between. The CDR3 spans 16 residues. Here the CDR3 DNA reads TGTGCCAGCAGTTACTTCGGTGAAAGCTCTGGAAACACCATATATTTT. It codes for CASSYFGESSGNTIYF.

The J gene is TRBJ1-2, the V gene TRBV7-9; no definite D call. Per germline, CDR1 SEHNR and CDR2 FQNEAQ (reference sequence). The CDR3 is 13 amino acids. The V gene lost 5 bases and the J gene lost 5 bases, with 12 bases spanning the gap. For the CDR3, the DNA is TGTGCCAGCAGCCTCCCGGACGGATATGGCTACACCTTC. Protein: CASSLPDGYGYTF.